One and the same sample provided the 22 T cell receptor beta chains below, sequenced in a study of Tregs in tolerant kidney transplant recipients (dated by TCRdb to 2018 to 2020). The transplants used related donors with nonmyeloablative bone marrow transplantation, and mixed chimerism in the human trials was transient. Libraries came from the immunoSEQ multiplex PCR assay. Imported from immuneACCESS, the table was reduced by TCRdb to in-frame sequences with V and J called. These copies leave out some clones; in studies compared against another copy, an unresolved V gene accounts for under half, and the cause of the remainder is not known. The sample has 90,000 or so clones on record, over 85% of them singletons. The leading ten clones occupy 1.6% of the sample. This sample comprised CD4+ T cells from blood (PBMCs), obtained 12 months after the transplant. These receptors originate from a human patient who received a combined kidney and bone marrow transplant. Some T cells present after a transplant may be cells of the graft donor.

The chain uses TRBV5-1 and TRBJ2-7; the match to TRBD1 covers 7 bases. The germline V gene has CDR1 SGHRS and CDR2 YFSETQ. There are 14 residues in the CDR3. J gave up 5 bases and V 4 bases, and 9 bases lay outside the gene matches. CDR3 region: CASSRDDRVNEQYF. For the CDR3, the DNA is TGCGCCAGCAGCCGGGACGACAGGGTAAACGAGCAGTACTTC.

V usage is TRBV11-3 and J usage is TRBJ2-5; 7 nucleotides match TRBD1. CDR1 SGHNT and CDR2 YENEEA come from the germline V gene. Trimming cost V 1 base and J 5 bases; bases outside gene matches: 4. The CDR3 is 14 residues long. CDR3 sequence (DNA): TGTGCCAGCAGCTTAGTGACAGGGTCCGAGACCCAGTACTTC. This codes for CASSLVTGSETQYF.

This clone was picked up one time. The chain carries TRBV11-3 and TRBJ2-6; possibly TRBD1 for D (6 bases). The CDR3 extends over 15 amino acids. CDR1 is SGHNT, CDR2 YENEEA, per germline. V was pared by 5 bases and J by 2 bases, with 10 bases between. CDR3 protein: CASSPRGTGANVLTF. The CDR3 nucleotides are TGTGCCAGCAGCCCCAGGGGCACTGGGGCCAACGTCCTGACTTTC.

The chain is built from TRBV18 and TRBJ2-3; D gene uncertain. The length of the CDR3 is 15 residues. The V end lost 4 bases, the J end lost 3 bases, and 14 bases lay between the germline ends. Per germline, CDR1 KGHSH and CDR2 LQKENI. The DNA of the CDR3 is TGTGCCAGCTCACGATCCTCGTGGAGTACAGATACGCAGTATTTT. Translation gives CASSRSSWSTDTQYF.

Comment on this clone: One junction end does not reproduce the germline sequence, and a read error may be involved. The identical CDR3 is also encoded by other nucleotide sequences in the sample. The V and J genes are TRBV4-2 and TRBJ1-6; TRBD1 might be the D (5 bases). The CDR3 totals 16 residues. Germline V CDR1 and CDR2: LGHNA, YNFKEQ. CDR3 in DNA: TGTGCCAGCAGCCATTTGGCGGACAAAAATAATTCCCCCCTCCACTTT. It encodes CASSHLADKNNSPLHF.

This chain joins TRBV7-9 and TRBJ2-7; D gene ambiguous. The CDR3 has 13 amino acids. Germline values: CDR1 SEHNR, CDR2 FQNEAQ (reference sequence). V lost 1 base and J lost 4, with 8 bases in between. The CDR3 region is CASSLETGYEQYF. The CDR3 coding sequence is TGTGCCAGCAGCTTAGAGACCGGGTACGAGCAGTACTTC.

CDR3 DNA: TGTGCCAGCAGTTCCGACAGGGGAGTAATGTGGGCCGGGGAGCTGTTTTTT. It is translated as CASSSDRGVMWAGELFF. The genes are TRBV27 and TRBJ2-2; 8 nucleotides align to TRBD1. V lost 4 bases and J lost 6; bases outside the gene matches: 13. The CDR3 extends over 17 amino acids. Germline V gene data show CDR1 as MNHEY and CDR2 as SMNVEV (reference sequence).

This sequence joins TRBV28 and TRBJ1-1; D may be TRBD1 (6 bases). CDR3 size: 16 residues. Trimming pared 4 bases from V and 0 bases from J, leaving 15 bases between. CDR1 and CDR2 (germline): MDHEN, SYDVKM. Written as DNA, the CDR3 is TGTGCCAGCAGTTCTCCAGGGGAGGGCATGAACACTGAAGCTTTCTTT. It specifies CASSSPGEGMNTEAFF.

The CDR3 nucleotides read TGTGCCAGCTCCCTCTTGGGACAGGGAACCTACGAGCAGTACTTC. Translated: CASSLLGQGTYEQYF. V gene TRBV7-6 combines with J gene TRBJ2-7, with 9 bases identical to TRBD1. V was clipped by 8 bases and J by 2 bases; unmatched bases: 10. CDR1 and CDR2 from the germline V gene are SGHVS and FNYEAQ. The CDR3 has 15 residues.

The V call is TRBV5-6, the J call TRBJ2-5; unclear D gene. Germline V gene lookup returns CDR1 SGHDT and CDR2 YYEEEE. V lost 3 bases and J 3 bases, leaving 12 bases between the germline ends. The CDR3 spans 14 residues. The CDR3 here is CASSSLLREETQYF. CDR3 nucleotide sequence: TGTGCCAGCAGCTCACTGTTACGAGAAGAGACCCAGTACTTC.

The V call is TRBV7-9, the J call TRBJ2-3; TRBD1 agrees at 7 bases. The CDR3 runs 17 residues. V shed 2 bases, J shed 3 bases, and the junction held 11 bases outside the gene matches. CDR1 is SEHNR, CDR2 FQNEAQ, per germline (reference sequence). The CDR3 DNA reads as TGTGCCAGCAGCTTACGTAGAGGTACAGGGGTGACAGATACGCAGTATTTT. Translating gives CASSLRRGTGVTDTQYF.

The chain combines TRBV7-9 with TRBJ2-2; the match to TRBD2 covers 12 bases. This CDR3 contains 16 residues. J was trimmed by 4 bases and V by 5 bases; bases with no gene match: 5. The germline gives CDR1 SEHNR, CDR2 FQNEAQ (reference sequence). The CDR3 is CASSLGLAGITGELFF. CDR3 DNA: TGTGCCAGCAGCCTTGGACTAGCGGGGATCACCGGGGAGCTGTTTTTT.

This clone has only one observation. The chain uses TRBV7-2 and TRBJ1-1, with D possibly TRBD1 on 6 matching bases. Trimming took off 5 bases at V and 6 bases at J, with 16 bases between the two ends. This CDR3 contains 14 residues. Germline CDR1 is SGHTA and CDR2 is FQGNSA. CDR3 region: CASSGRASGAEAFF. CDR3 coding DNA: TGTGCCAGCAGCGGCAGGGCGTCAGGGGCTGAAGCTTTCTTT.

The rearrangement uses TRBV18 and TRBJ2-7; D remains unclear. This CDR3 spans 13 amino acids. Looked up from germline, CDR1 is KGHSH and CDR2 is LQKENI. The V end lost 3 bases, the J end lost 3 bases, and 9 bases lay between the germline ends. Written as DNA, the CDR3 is TGTGCCAGCTCACCGGTTCGGTACTACGAGCAGTACTTC. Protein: CASSPVRYYEQYF. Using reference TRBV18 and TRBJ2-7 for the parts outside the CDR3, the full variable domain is NAGVMQNPRHLVRRRGQEARLRCSPMKGHSHVYWYRQLPEEGLKFMVYLQKENIIDESGMPKERFSAEFPKEGPSILRIQQVVRGDSAAYFCASSPVRYYEQYFGPGTRLTVT.

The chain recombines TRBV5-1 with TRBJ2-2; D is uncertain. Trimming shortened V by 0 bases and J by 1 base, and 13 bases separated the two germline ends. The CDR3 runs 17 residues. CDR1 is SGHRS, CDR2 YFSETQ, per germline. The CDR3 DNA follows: TGCGCCAGCAGCTTGGTGGTGGTTGTAGAGAACACCGGGGAGCTGTTTTTT. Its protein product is CASSLVVVVENTGELFF. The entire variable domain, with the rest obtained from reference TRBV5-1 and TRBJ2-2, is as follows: KAGVTQTPRYLIKTRGQQVTLSCSPISGHRSVSWYQQTPGQGLQFLFEYFSETQRNKGNFPGRFSGRQFSNSRSEMNVSTLELGDSALYLCASSLVVVVENTGELFFGEGSRLTVL.

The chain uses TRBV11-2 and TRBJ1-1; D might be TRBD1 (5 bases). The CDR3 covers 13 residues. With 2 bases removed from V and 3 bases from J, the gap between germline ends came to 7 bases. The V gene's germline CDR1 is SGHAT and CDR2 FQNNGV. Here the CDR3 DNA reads TGTGCCAGCAGCTTAACCAGGGACACTGAAGCTTTCTTT. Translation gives CASSLTRDTEAFF.

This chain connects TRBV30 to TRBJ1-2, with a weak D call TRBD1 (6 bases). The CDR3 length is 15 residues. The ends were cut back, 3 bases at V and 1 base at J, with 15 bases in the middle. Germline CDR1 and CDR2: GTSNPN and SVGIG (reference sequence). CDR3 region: CAWSQTLDSNYGYTF. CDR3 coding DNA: TGTGCCTGGAGCCAAACCTTGGACAGTAACTATGGCTACACCTTC. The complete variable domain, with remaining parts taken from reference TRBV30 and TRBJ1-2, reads SQTIHQWPATLVQPVGSPLSLECTVEGTSNPNLYWYRQAAGRGLQLLFYSVGIGQISSEVPQNLSASRPQDRQFILSSKKLLLSDSGFYLCAWSQTLDSNYGYTFGSGTRLTVV.

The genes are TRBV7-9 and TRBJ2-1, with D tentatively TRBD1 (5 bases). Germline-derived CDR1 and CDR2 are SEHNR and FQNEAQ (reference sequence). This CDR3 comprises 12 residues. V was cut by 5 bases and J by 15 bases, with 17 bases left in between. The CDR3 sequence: CASSRLDTDRFF. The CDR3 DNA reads TGTGCCAGCAGCCGACTGGACACCGATCGGTTCTTC. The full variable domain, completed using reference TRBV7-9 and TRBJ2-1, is DTGVSQNPRHKITKRGQNVTFRCDPISEHNRLYWYRQTLGQGPEFLTYFQNEAQLEKSRLLSDRFSAERPKGSFSTLEIQRTEQGDSAMYLCASSRLDTDRFFGPGTRLTVL.

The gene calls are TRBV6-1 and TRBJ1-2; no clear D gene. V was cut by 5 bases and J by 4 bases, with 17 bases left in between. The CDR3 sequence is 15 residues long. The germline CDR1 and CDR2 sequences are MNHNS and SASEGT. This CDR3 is CASSRDWAGSYGYTF. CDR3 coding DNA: TGTGCCAGCAGTCGCGACTGGGCGGGAAGCTATGGCTACACCTTC.

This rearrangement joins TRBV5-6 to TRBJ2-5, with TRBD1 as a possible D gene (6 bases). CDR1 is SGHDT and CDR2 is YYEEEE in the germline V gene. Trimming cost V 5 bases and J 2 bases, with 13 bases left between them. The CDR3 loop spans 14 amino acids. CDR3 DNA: TGTGCCAGCAGTGGTGGGGGCCCTCAAGAGACCCAGTACTTC. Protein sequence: CASSGGGPQETQYF. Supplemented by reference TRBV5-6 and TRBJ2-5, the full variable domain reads DAGVTQSPTHLIKTRGQQVTLRCSPKSGHDTVSWYQQALGQGPQFIFQYYEEEERQRGNFPDRFSGHQFPNYSSELNVNALLLGDSALYLCASSGGGPQETQYFGPGTRLLVL.

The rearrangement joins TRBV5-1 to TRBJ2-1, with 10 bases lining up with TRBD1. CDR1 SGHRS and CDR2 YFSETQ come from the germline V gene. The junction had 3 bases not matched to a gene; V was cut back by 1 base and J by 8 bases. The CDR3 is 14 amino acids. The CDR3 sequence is CASSLRQGAYEQFF. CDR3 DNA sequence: TGCGCCAGCAGCTTGAGACAGGGGGCATATGAGCAGTTCTTC.

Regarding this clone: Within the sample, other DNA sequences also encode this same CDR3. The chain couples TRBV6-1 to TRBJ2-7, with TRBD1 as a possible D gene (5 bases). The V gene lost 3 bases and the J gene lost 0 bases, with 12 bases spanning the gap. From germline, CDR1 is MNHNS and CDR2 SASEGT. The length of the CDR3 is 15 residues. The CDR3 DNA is TGTGCCAGCAGTGAGTTTCGTGACAGCTCCTACGAGCAGTACTTC. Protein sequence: CASSEFRDSSYEQYF.